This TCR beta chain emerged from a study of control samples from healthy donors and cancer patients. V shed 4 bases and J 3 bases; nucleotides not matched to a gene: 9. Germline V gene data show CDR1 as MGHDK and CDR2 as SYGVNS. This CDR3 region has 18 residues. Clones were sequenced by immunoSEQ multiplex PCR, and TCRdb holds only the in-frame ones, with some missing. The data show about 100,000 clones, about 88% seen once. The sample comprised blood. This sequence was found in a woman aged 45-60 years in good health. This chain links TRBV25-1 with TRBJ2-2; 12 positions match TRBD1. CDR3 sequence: CASSVGTGGSRYTGELFF. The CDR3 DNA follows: TGTGCCAGCAGTGTAGGGACAGGGGGCAGTAGGTACACCGGGGAGCTGTTTTTT.